The entry below gives a single TCR beta chain sequence along with its context. Antigen specificity is unknown. This sample is part of a study of graft-versus-host responses after intestinal transplantation. About the research overall: Every recipient underwent anti-thymocyte globulin induction, then tacrolimus and steroids for approximately three years.

Produced via immunoSEQ multiplex PCR; TCRdb's table is partial and in-frame only. This repertoire shows tens of thousands of clones, 91% found once; its top ten account for 0.1%. The CDR3 spans 16 residues. Germline CDR1 reads SGHTA; CDR2 reads FQGNSA. Trimming took off 3 bases at V and 4 bases at J, with 17 bases between the two ends. Overall study results and limits: Declining HvG levels early post-transplant were linked to peak circulating GvH clone levels.

The chain carries TRBV7-2 and TRBJ2-3; TRBD2 is a possible D gene (5 bases). The sequence came from a human donor who received an intestinal transplant. Source: unstimulated CD4+ T cells sorted from spleen or lymph node cells, taken before intestinal transplant. DNA of the CDR3: TGTGCCAGCAGCTTGAGGCGGCCGGGGTGGGCAGATACGCAGTATTTT. As protein: CASSLRRPGWADTQYF. The whole variable domain, filled in from reference TRBV7-2 and TRBJ2-3, reads GAGVSQSPSNKVTEKGKDVELRCDPISGHTALYWYRQSLGQGLEFLIYFQGNSAPDKSGLPSDRFSAERTGGSVSTLTIQRTQQEDSAVYLCASSLRRPGWADTQYFGPGTRLTVL.